This T cell receptor beta chain was observed in a study of CD8+CD57+ T cells in acquired aplastic anemia. Only patients with CD8+CD57+ cell expansion on flow cytometry were chosen for sequencing. Profiling of TCR beta VDJ combinations and CDR3 sequences used genomic DNA as template. TCRdb fed the reads into MiXCR, producing one record per CDR3 protein. The data contain 250,000 to 300,000 distinct CDR3 sequences, around three fifths of them singletons. In its sample, this clonotype was seen many times. The CDR3 totals 12 residues. Germline V gives CDR1 DFQATT, CDR2 SNEGSKA (reference sequence). V was cut by 3 bases and J by 11 bases, with 11 bases left in between.

The sample taken for sequencing was sorted CD4+, CD8+, or CD8+CD57+ T cells (not recorded which) from PBMCs. The V gene is TRBV20-1, the J gene TRBJ1-6, with D hard to call. This TCR was sampled from a human donor with aplastic anemia. CDR3: CSASPSTPPLHF. In nucleotides, the CDR3 is TGCAGTGCTAGCCCCTCCACTCCACCCCTCCACTTT.